Listed below are T cell receptor beta chains from one sample, sequenced in a study of patients and donors after allogeneic stem cell transplantation. TCRdb reanalysed the RT-PCR reads using MiXCR and keeps one entry per CDR3 protein. The table includes roughly 200,000 distinct CDR3 sequences, 35% to 45% detected once. Input material: blood, either unsorted or a sorted T cell fraction (not recorded which). The receptors here all came from a human donor who was either an allogeneic HSCT recipient or a stem cell or donor lymphocyte infusion donor (not recorded which). It is not recorded whose cells these are; they may come from a transplant donor. CDR3s include the opening cysteine and the closing phenylalanine or tryptophan. A D gene is named only where the DNA matches it firmly. The size entry is marked missing in some rows and otherwise reads once, few, many or a size class.

v_gene: TRBV20-1
abundance: .
j_gene: TRBJ1-5
d_gene: TRBD1
CDR3aa: CSARDRTRDRGFQPQHF
CDR3nt: TGCAGTGCTAGAGATCGTACCCGGGACAGGGGGTTTCAGCCCCAGCATTTT

v_gene: TRBV5-1
abundance: .
j_gene: TRBJ1-1
d_gene: TRBD1
CDR3aa: CASSGPTGSDTEAFF
CDR3nt: TGCGCCAGCAGCGGGCCGACAGGGTCGGACACTGAAGCTTTCTTT

v_gene: TRBV29-1
abundance: few
j_gene: TRBJ1-3
d_gene: TRBD1
CDR3aa: CSVASGGLTGNTIYF
CDR3nt: TGCAGCGTTGCCTCAGGGGGGCTTACTGGAAACACCATATATTTT

v_gene: TRBV4-1
abundance: few
j_gene: TRBJ1-6
d_gene: .
CDR3aa: CASSRNESPLHF
CDR3nt: TGCGCCAGCAGCCGTAATGAGTCACCCCTCCACTTT

v_gene: TRBV5-1
abundance: .
j_gene: TRBJ2-7
d_gene: .
CDR3aa: CASSPRTRRDHEQYF
CDR3nt: TGCGCCAGCAGCCCGAGGACCCGACGGGACCACGAGCAGTACTTC

v_gene: TRBV6-1
abundance: .
j_gene: TRBJ1-2
d_gene: .
CDR3aa: CASSELRDGYTF
CDR3nt: TGTGCCAGCAGTGAACTCAGGGATGGCTACACCTTC

v_gene: TRBV12-3/TRBV12-4
abundance: .
j_gene: TRBJ2-5
d_gene: TRBD1
CDR3aa: CASSLGTGVRETQYF
CDR3nt: TGTGCCAGCAGTTTGGGGACAGGGGTCCGAGAGACCCAGTACTTC

v_gene: TRBV29-1
abundance: .
j_gene: TRBJ1-2
d_gene: .
CDR3aa: CSVGEGFNYGYTF
CDR3nt: TGCAGCGTTGGGGAGGGGTTTAACTATGGCTACACCTTC

v_gene: TRBV5-1
abundance: .
j_gene: TRBJ2-1
d_gene: .
CDR3aa: CASSLGAGRYNEQFF
CDR3nt: TGCGCCAGCAGCTTAGGGGCTGGTAGGTACAATGAGCAGTTCTTC

v_gene: TRBV28
abundance: few
j_gene: TRBJ2-7
d_gene: TRBD2
CDR3aa: CASSWAGVSSYEQYF
CDR3nt: TGTGCCAGCAGTTGGGCGGGGGTTAGCTCCTACGAGCAGTACTTC

v_gene: TRBV7-8
abundance: .
j_gene: TRBJ1-5
d_gene: .
CDR3aa: CASSSQVSNQPQHF
CDR3nt: TGTGCCAGCAGCTCACAGGTTAGCAATCAGCCCCAGCATTTT

v_gene: TRBV5-5
abundance: .
j_gene: TRBJ1-1
d_gene: .
CDR3aa: CASSSFGNTEAFF
CDR3nt: TGTGCCAGCAGCTCCTTTGGGAACACTGAAGCTTTCTTT

v_gene: TRBV25-1
abundance: once
j_gene: TRBJ2-7
d_gene: TRBD1
CDR3aa: CASSARGYEQYF
CDR3nt: TGTGCCAGCAGTGCCAGGGGGTACGAGCAGTACTTC

v_gene: TRBV28
abundance: .
j_gene: TRBJ2-5
d_gene: .
CDR3aa: CASGRFYVRSQETQYF
CDR3nt: TGTGCCAGCGGGAGGTTTTATGTACGTTCCCAAGAGACCCAGTACTTC

v_gene: TRBV18
abundance: few
j_gene: TRBJ1-1
d_gene: TRBD1
CDR3aa: CASSPFGQGREGTEAFF
CDR3nt: TGTGCCAGCTCACCCTTCGGACAGGGCAGAGAGGGCACTGAAGCTTTCTTT

v_gene: TRBV9
abundance: few
j_gene: TRBJ1-2
d_gene: .
CDR3aa: CASSVVGYGYTF
CDR3nt: TGTGCCAGCAGCGTAGTGGGCTATGGCTACACCTTC

v_gene: TRBV28
abundance: few
j_gene: TRBJ1-2
d_gene: .
CDR3aa: CASSLLQRFGYGYTF
CDR3nt: TGTGCCAGCAGTTTATTACAGCGTTTCGGCTATGGCTACACCTTC

v_gene: TRBV28
abundance: .
j_gene: TRBJ2-7
d_gene: .
CDR3aa: CASSPSHRSRPYEQYF
CDR3nt: TGTGCCAGCAGCCCCTCCCACAGGAGTAGACCCTACGAGCAGTACTTC

v_gene: TRBV29-1
abundance: many
j_gene: TRBJ2-5
d_gene: TRBD1
CDR3aa: CSVRQGRETQYF
CDR3nt: TGCAGCGTGAGACAGGGGAGAGAGACCCAGTACTTC

v_gene: TRBV20-1
abundance: few
j_gene: TRBJ1-1
d_gene: .
CDR3aa: CSALGGALGNTEAFF
CDR3nt: TGCAGTGCCCTGGGGGGGGCACTTGGGAACACTGAAGCTTTCTTT

v_gene: TRBV5-1
abundance: .
j_gene: TRBJ2-3
d_gene: .
CDR3aa: CASRPQGREPDTQYF
CDR3nt: TGCGCCAGCCGCCCACAGGGAAGAGAGCCAGATACGCAGTATTTT

v_gene: TRBV5-1
abundance: .
j_gene: TRBJ2-7
d_gene: .
CDR3aa: CASSLRGTEQYF
CDR3nt: TGCGCCAGCAGCTTGCGGGGGACCGAGCAGTACTTC

v_gene: TRBV7-9
abundance: few
j_gene: TRBJ1-2
d_gene: .
CDR3aa: CASSRNYNPNYGYTF
CDR3nt: TGTGCCAGCAGCCGGAACTACAACCCTAACTATGGCTACACCTTC

v_gene: TRBV6-1
abundance: few
j_gene: TRBJ1-1
d_gene: .
CDR3aa: CASSEALRPNTEAFF
CDR3nt: TGTGCCAGCAGTGAAGCGCTTAGGCCGAACACTGAAGCTTTCTTT

v_gene: TRBV18
abundance: .
j_gene: TRBJ2-1
d_gene: .
CDR3aa: CASGDSSYNEQFF
CDR3nt: TGTGCCAGTGGAGACTCCTCCTACAATGAGCAGTTCTTC

v_gene: TRBV5-1
abundance: .
j_gene: TRBJ1-1
d_gene: .
CDR3aa: CASSSAQGAMNTEAFF
CDR3nt: TGCGCCAGCAGCTCAGCACAGGGAGCTATGAACACTGAAGCTTTCTTT

v_gene: TRBV12-3/TRBV12-4
abundance: .
j_gene: TRBJ2-5
d_gene: .
CDR3aa: CASSSGGETQYF
CDR3nt: TGTGCCAGCAGTTCAGGGGGGGAGACCCAGTACTTC

v_gene: TRBV25-1
abundance: .
j_gene: TRBJ1-6
d_gene: TRBD1
CDR3aa: CASRGQLSNNSPLHF
CDR3nt: TGTGCCAGCCGGGGACAGCTAAGCAATAATTCACCCCTCCACTTT

v_gene: TRBV4-1
abundance: .
j_gene: TRBJ2-7
d_gene: .
CDR3aa: CASSQTGPPRSYEQYF
CDR3nt: TGCGCCAGCAGCCAAACGGGCCCCCCTCGGTCCTACGAGCAGTACTTC

v_gene: TRBV4-1
abundance: .
j_gene: TRBJ1-5
d_gene: .
CDR3aa: CASSQDPADTDQPQHF
CDR3nt: TGCGCCAGCAGCCAAGACCCAGCGGACACAGATCAGCCCCAGCATTTT

v_gene: TRBV4-1
abundance: .
j_gene: TRBJ1-6
d_gene: .
CDR3aa: CASSQAYSYNSPLHF
CDR3nt: TGCGCCAGCAGCCAAGCATACTCCTATAATTCACCCCTCCACTTT

v_gene: TRBV30
abundance: .
j_gene: TRBJ2-2
d_gene: .
CDR3aa: CAGAYTGELFF
CDR3nt: TGTGCCGGGGCCTATACCGGGGAGCTGTTTTTT

v_gene: TRBV12-3/TRBV12-4
abundance: .
j_gene: TRBJ2-3
d_gene: .
CDR3aa: CASSFRQNTDTQYF
CDR3nt: TGTGCCAGCAGTTTCAGGCAGAACACAGATACGCAGTATTTT

v_gene: TRBV27
abundance: .
j_gene: TRBJ1-5
d_gene: .
CDR3aa: CASSHRGLNQPQHF
CDR3nt: TGTGCCAGCAGTCACCGGGGCCTCAATCAGCCCCAGCATTTT

v_gene: TRBV27
abundance: .
j_gene: TRBJ2-5
d_gene: TRBD2
CDR3aa: CASSLVLAGSETQYF
CDR3nt: TGTGCCAGCAGTTTGGTACTAGCGGGGTCAGAGACCCAGTACTTC

v_gene: TRBV5-1
abundance: once
j_gene: TRBJ2-5
d_gene: TRBD2
CDR3aa: CASSPAPGGTEETQYF
CDR3nt: TGCGCCAGCAGCCCGGCCCCGGGAGGAACAGAAGAGACCCAGTACTTC

v_gene: TRBV18
abundance: few
j_gene: TRBJ1-1
d_gene: .
CDR3aa: CASSPQATNTEAFF
CDR3nt: TGTGCCAGCTCACCACAGGCAACGAACACTGAAGCTTTCTTT

v_gene: TRBV5-1
abundance: few
j_gene: TRBJ1-1
d_gene: TRBD1
CDR3aa: CASSPGDRDVTEAFF
CDR3nt: TGCGCCAGCAGCCCTGGCGACAGGGATGTGACTGAAGCTTTCTTT

v_gene: TRBV9
abundance: .
j_gene: TRBJ1-6
d_gene: .
CDR3aa: CASSEEAIPPLHF
CDR3nt: TGTGCCAGCAGCGAAGAAGCGATTCCACCCCTCCACTTT

v_gene: TRBV7-2
abundance: .
j_gene: TRBJ2-3
d_gene: .
CDR3aa: CASSPRRGSGFTDTQYF
CDR3nt: TGTGCCAGCAGTCCTCGTAGGGGTAGCGGATTCACAGATACGCAGTATTTT

v_gene: TRBV20-1
abundance: few
j_gene: TRBJ1-5
d_gene: .
CDR3aa: CSARGESHQPQHF
CDR3nt: TGCAGTGCTAGAGGGGAAAGCCATCAGCCCCAGCATTTT

v_gene: TRBV29-1
abundance: few
j_gene: TRBJ2-2
d_gene: .
CDR3aa: CSVEARGHNTGELFF
CDR3nt: TGCAGCGTTGAGGCCAGGGGCCACAACACCGGGGAGCTGTTTTTT

v_gene: TRBV4-3
abundance: .
j_gene: TRBJ1-1
d_gene: TRBD1
CDR3aa: CASSQVSGGTEAFF
CDR3nt: TGCGCCAGCAGCCAGGTATCAGGGGGGACTGAAGCTTTCTTT

v_gene: TRBV21-1
abundance: few
j_gene: TRBJ1-5
d_gene: .
CDR3aa: CASSARCRVRLLGNQPQHF
CDR3nt: TGTGCCAGCAGCGCCCGTTGCAGGGTTCGGCTTTTGGGCAATCAGCCCCAGCATTTT